These 23 T cell receptor beta chains originate from one sample sequenced in a study of HIV-infected patients and healthy controls. A single record per CDR3 protein comes from TCRdb applying MiXCR to the 5' RACE reads. Of about 17,000 distinct CDR3 sequences listed, 16% are singletons. The source material was CD8+ T cells from blood. The receptors were gathered from a human donor in good health.

Notes on this clonotype: This clone may be a read error of a much larger clone one base away. The CDR3 loop reads CTSSYSRDTEAFF. The CDR3 DNA is TGTACCAGCAGTTACTCGAGGGACACTGAAGCTTTCTTT. The chain joins TRBV6-2 or TRBV6-3 to TRBJ1-1; no clear D gene. The CDR3 runs 13 residues. Germline lookup yields CDR1 MNHEY and CDR2 SVGEGT.

This clonotype was seen repeatedly, ten times or more. The chain carries TRBV7-2 and TRBJ2-5; possibly TRBD2 for D (5 bases). The germline gives CDR1 SGHTA, CDR2 FQGNSA. CDR3 size: 12 residues. V lost 6 bases and J lost 5, with 10 bases in between. Here the CDR3 DNA reads TGTGCCAGCAGGGAGGTGGGGGAGACCCAGTACTTC. Translated: CASREVGETQYF.

The sample holds many counts of this clonotype. The rearrangement joins TRBV28 to TRBJ2-1; 7 positions match TRBD1. The germline CDR1 and CDR2 sequences are MDHEN and SYDVKM. This CDR3 contains 14 residues. Germline trimming cut 3 bases from V and 7 bases from J; bases unmatched to any gene: 6. Here the CDR3 DNA reads TGTGCCAGCAGTTTGGCTTGGGGACAGAATGAGCAGTTCTTC. Translated: CASSLAWGQNEQFF.

Ten or more counts support this clonotype. V gene TRBV30 combines with J gene TRBJ2-3; no definite D call. Deletions cut 1 base from V and 6 bases from J, with 17 bases between. The CDR3 covers 15 residues. Germline values: CDR1 GTSNPN, CDR2 SVGIG (reference sequence). The CDR3 bases are TGTGCCTGGAGTGGGTCGGCTCCAACCCAGGATACGCAGTATTTT. It translates to CAWSGSAPTQDTQYF.

This clonotype has only one observation. The germline gene is not matched at one end of the junction; a read error may be the cause. The V call is TRBV6-6, the J call TRBJ1-4; TRBD1 is a possible D gene (5 bases). The CDR3 covers 13 residues. Per the germline V gene, CDR1 is MNHNY and CDR2 is SVGAGI (reference sequence). This chain's CDR3 is CVSTKETWQGLFF. As DNA, the CDR3 is TGTGTCAGCACAAAAGAAACCTGGCAGGGACTGTTTTTT.

This clonotype was counted between two and nine times. The chain is built from TRBV4-3 and TRBJ1-5; no firm D call. This CDR3 has 15 residues. Trimming took off 2 bases at V and 1 base at J, with 9 bases between the two ends. The germline V gene has CDR1 LGHNA and CDR2 YSLEER. The CDR3 coding sequence is TGCGCCAGCAGCCAACTTGCGGGGAGCAATCAGCCCCAGCATTTT. Protein: CASSQLAGSNQPQHF.

The chain links TRBV28 to TRBJ1-5; D is perhaps TRBD1 (6 bases). The CDR3 is made up of 18 amino acids. Germline V gene sequence: CDR1 MDHEN, CDR2 SYDVKM. V shed 4 bases and J shed 0 bases, with 19 bases lying between them. Here the CDR3 reads CASSYSPRDNYSNQPQHF. CDR3 coding DNA: TGTGCCAGCAGTTACTCACCCCGGGACAATTATAGCAATCAGCCCCAGCATTTT.

This chain connects TRBV5-5 to TRBJ1-1; the D is unclear. From germline, CDR1 is SGHKS and CDR2 YYEKEE (reference sequence). Trimming removed 1 base at V and 8 bases at J, with 9 bases between. The CDR3 is 12 amino acids. The CDR3 reads CASSLSAREAFF. The CDR3 DNA reads TGTGCCAGCAGCTTGTCCGCGAGGGAAGCTTTCTTT.

This clonotype was detected many times. J is TRBJ2-4 and V is TRBV24-1; TRBD1 or TRBD2 may be the D gene (6 bases each). V was trimmed by 1 base and J by 12 bases, leaving 9 bases between them. CDR3 length equals 12 residues. From germline, CDR1 is KGHDR and CDR2 SFDVKD. The CDR3 coding sequence is TGTGCCACCAGTGATTTTAGGGGGGATCAGTACTTC. Amino acids: CATSDFRGDQYF.

The table lists this clonotype with many counts. The chain carries TRBV20-1 and TRBJ1-1; D ambiguous. Per germline, CDR1 DFQATT and CDR2 SNEGSKA (reference sequence). This CDR3 contains 13 residues. With 2 bases removed from V and 3 bases from J, the gap between germline ends came to 10 bases. The CDR3 sequence is CSARSGGDTEAFF. CDR3 nucleotides: TGCAGTGCTAGATCGGGTGGGGACACTGAAGCTTTCTTT.

This clonotype has a handful of counts. The V gene is TRBV7-2, the J gene TRBJ2-3, with 7 nucleotides matching TRBD2. Germline V gives CDR1 SGHTA, CDR2 FQGNSA. The J segment lost 1 base and the V segment lost 5 bases, leaving 9 bases of the junction unmatched. This CDR3 spans 16 amino acids. The DNA for the CDR3 is TGTGCCAGCAGCCAAGATGAGGCGGGGGGCACAGATACGCAGTATTTT. This encodes CASSQDEAGGTDTQYF.

There are a few counts of this clonotype. The V call is TRBV30, the J call TRBJ1-4, with unresolved D. Trimming cost V 0 bases and J 7 bases, with 9 bases left between them. The length of the CDR3 is 13 residues. CDR1 and CDR2 from the germline V gene are GTSNPN and SVGIG (reference sequence). The CDR3 DNA is TGTGCCTGGAGTGTCTCCTTCGGTGAAAAACTGTTTTTT. Protein: CAWSVSFGEKLFF.

This clonotype came up many times. The chain recombines TRBV5-4 with TRBJ2-1, with TRBD2 matching over 10 bases. From germline, CDR1 is SGHNT and CDR2 YYREEE (reference sequence). The V segment lost 1 base and the J segment 6 bases; nucleotides outside the gene matches: 10. This CDR3 spans 17 amino acids. In DNA, the CDR3 is TGTGCCAGCAGCTTGAGCGGGGGGGCTCTCGTCGGCAATGAGCAGTTCTTC. This sequence encodes CASSLSGGALVGNEQFF. Complete variable domain (other parts from reference TRBV5-4 and TRBJ2-1): ETGVTQSPTHLIKTRGQQVTLRCSSQSGHNTVSWYQQALGQGPQFIFQYYREEENGRGNFPPRFSGLQFPNYSSELNVNALELDDSALYLCASSLSGGALVGNEQFFGPGTRLTVL.

This clonotype was observed many times. The rearrangement uses TRBV20-1 and TRBJ2-1, with no clear D. With 3 bases removed from V and 0 bases from J, the gap between germline ends came to 12 bases. The CDR3 is 15 amino acids. The V gene's germline CDR1 is DFQATT and CDR2 SNEGSKA (reference sequence). The CDR3 region is CSASMGTSSYNEQFF. CDR3 in DNA: TGCAGTGCTAGTATGGGTACCAGCTCCTACAATGAGCAGTTCTTC.

This clonotype was recorded at least ten times. The chain recombines TRBV27 with TRBJ2-1; no firm D call. Germline V gives CDR1 MNHEY, CDR2 SMNVEV (reference sequence). This CDR3 region has 13 residues. Trimming took off 2 bases at V and 5 bases at J, with 7 bases between the two ends. CDR3 loop: CASSLTTNNEQFF. The CDR3 region has the DNA TGTGCCAGCAGTTTAACGACGAACAATGAGCAGTTCTTC.

This clonotype appeared a few times. Compared with germline, one end of the junction differs, possibly owing to a read error. V gene TRBV9 combines with J gene TRBJ2-1; D may be TRBD1 (6 bases). The length of the CDR3 is 13 residues. Looked up from germline, CDR1 is SGDLS and CDR2 is YYNGEE. The DNA for the CDR3 is TGTGCCAGTACCCCTGGGGGCTACGATGAGCAGTTCTTC. Protein product: CASTPGGYDEQFF. Supplemented by reference TRBV9 and TRBJ2-1, the full variable domain reads DSGVTQTPKHLITATGQRVTLRCSPRSGDLSVYWYQQSLDQGLQFLIQYYNGEERAKGNILERFSAQQFPDLHSELNLSSLELGDSALYFCASTPGGYDEQFFGPGTRLTVL.

In its sample, this clonotype was seen many times. The chain combines TRBV7-9 with TRBJ1-1; D unresolved. The CDR3 covers 12 residues. V shed 1 base and J shed 4 bases, with 4 bases lying between them. Germline-derived CDR1 and CDR2 are SEHNR and FQNEAQ (reference sequence). Here the CDR3 DNA reads TGTGCCAGCAGCTTAGTCGTCACTGAAGCTTTCTTT. This gives the protein CASSLVVTEAFF.

The V and J genes are TRBV27 and TRBJ2-7, with 9 bases aligning to TRBD2. Germline V gene lookup returns CDR1 MNHEY and CDR2 SMNVEV (reference sequence). The CDR3 extends over 15 amino acids. The J segment lost 7 bases and the V segment lost 4 bases, leaving 11 bases of the junction unmatched. The CDR3 DNA reads TGTGCCAGCAGTTCCCATAGCGGGAGCCTTCTGGAGCAGTACTTC. Translating gives CASSSHSGSLLEQYF.

The CDR3 loop is CAISEGSGRPTEAFF. The CDR3 region has the DNA TGTGCCATCAGTGAGGGGTCAGGGAGGCCGACTGAAGCTTTCTTT. The chain has TRBV10-3 and TRBJ1-1, with D perhaps TRBD1 (5 bases). Per the germline V gene, CDR1 is ENHRY and CDR2 is SYGVKD. V shed 2 bases and J shed 5 bases, with 15 bases lying between them. The CDR3 spans 15 residues.

As concerns this clonotype: The junction differs from germline at one of its ends, possibly a read error. This sequence joins TRBV6-6 and TRBJ2-3, with D tentatively TRBD2 (6 bases). Germline assignment: CDR1 MNHNY and CDR2 SVGAGI (reference sequence). This CDR3 is built from 13 residues. CDR3 in DNA: TGTGCCAGCACTCTACTAGCCCCAGAAACGCAGTATTTT. Encoded protein: CASTLLAPETQYF.

The CDR3 bases are TGTGCCAGCAGCTTAGTGTGGGGGAATGAGCAGTTCTTC. It codes for CASSLVWGNEQFF. V usage is TRBV7-9 and J usage is TRBJ2-1; the D gene could be TRBD1 or TRBD2 (5 bases each). Trimming cost V 1 base and J 7 bases, with 8 bases left between them. In germline, CDR1 is SEHNR, CDR2 FQNEAQ (reference sequence). The CDR3 covers 13 residues.

This clonotype was picked up many times. V and J are TRBV20-1 and TRBJ1-5; TRBD1 agrees at 7 bases. Germline CDR1 DFQATT, CDR2 SNEGSKA (reference sequence). Trimming at V came to 4 bases and at J to 3 bases, leaving 6 bases not matched to a gene. This CDR3 is 14 amino acids long. CDR3 sequence reads: CSATDRVDNQPQHF. The DNA for the CDR3 is TGCAGTGCTACAGACAGGGTAGACAATCAGCCCCAGCATTTT.

The CDR3 protein is CASSGHFNQPQHF. The CDR3 nucleotides read TGTGCCAGCAGTGGACATTTTAATCAGCCCCAGCATTTT. The rearrangement links TRBV6-6 to TRBJ1-5, with TRBD1 as a possible D gene (5 bases). The V gene's germline CDR1 is MNHNY and CDR2 SVGAGI (reference sequence). Trimming took 5 bases from V and 4 from J, leaving 9 bases between them. This CDR3 has 13 residues.